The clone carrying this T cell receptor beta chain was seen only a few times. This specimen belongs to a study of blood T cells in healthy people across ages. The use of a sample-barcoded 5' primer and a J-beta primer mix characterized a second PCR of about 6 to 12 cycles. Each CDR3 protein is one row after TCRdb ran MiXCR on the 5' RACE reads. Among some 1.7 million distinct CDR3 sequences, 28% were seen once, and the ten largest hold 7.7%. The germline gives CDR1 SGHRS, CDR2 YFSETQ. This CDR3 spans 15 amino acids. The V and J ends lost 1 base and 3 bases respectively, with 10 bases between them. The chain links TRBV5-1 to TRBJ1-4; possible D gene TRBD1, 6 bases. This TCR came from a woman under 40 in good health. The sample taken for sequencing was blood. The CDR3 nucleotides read TGCGCCAGCAGCTTGTTCAGGGGCCCTAATGAAAAACTGTTTTTT. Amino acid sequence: CASSLFRGPNEKLFF.